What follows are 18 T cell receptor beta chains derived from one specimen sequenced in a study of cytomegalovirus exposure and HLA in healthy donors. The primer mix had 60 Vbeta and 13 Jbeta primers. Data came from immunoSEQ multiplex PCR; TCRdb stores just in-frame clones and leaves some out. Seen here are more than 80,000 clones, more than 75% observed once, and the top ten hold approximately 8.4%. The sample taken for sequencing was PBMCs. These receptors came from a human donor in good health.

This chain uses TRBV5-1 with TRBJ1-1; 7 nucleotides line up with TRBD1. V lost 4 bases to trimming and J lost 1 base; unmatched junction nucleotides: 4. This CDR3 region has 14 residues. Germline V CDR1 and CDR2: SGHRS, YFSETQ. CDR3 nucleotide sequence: TGCGCCAGCAGCGTCGGGACAGCGAACACTGAAGCTTTCTTT. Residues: CASSVGTANTEAFF.

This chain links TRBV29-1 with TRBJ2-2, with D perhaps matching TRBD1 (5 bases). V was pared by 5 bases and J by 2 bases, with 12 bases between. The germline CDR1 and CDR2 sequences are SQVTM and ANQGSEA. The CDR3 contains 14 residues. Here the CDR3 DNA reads TGCAGCGTTCAGGTGACAGCAAACACCGGGGAGCTGTTTTTT. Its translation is CSVQVTANTGELFF.

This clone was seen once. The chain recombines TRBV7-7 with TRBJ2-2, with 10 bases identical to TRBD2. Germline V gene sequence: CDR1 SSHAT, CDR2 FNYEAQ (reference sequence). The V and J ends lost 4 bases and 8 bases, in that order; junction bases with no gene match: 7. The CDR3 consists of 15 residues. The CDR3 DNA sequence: TGTGCCAGCAGCTCTAGCGGGAGCTTGGGTGGGGAGCTGTTTTTT. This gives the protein CASSSSGSLGGELFF.

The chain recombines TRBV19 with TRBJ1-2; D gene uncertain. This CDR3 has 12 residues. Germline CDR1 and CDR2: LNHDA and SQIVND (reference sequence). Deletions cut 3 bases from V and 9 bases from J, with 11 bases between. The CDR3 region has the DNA TGTGCCAGTAGTATTCGAGGATCGAGCTACACCTTC. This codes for CASSIRGSSYTF.

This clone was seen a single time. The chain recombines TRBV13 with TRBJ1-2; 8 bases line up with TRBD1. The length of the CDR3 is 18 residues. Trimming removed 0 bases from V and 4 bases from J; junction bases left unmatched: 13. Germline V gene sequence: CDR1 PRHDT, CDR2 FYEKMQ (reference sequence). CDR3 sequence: CASSLGPGGSGSGYGYTF. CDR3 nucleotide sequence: TGTGCCAGCAGCTTAGGCCCAGGGGGCTCCGGATCGGGCTATGGCTACACCTTC.

The CDR3 here is CASSWSLGTDTQYF. CDR3 sequence (DNA): TGTGCCAGCAGCTGGAGTTTGGGCACAGATACGCAGTATTTT. The rearrangement uses TRBV7-9 and TRBJ2-3; D is ambiguous. The CDR3 is 14 amino acids. Trimming left V 4 bases short and J 1 base short, with 9 bases between. Germline-derived CDR1 and CDR2 are SEHNR and FQNEAQ (reference sequence).

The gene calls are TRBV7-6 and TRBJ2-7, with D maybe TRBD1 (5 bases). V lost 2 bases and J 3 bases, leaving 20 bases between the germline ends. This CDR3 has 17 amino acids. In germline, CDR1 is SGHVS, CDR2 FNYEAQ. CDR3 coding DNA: TGTGCCAGCAGCTTATATGCGGCAGGGCGTCTAAACTACGAGCAGTACTTC. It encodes CASSLYAAGRLNYEQYF.

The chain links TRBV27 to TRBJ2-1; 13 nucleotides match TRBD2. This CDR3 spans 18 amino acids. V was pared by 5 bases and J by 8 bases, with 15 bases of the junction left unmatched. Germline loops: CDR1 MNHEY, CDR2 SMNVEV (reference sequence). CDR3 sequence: CASSLGRTSGRIKDEQFF. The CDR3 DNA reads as TGTGCCAGCAGTCTAGGGAGGACTAGCGGGAGAATTAAGGATGAGCAGTTCTTC.

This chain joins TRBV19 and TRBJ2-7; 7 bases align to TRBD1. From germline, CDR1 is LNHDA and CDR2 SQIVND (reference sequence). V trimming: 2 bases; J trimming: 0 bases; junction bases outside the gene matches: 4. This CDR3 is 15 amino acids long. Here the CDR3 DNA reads TGTGCCAGTAGTATAACGACAGGGAGCTCCTACGAGCAGTACTTC. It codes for CASSITTGSSYEQYF.

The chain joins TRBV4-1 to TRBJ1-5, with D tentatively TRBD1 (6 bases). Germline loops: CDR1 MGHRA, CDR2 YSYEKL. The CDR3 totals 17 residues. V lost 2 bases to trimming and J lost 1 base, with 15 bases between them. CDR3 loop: CASSQTLDSASNQPQHF. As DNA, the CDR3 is TGCGCCAGCAGCCAAACCCTGGACAGTGCGAGCAATCAGCCCCAGCATTTT.

The CDR3 sequence is CASRGTLASGYTF. The CDR3 bases are TGTGCCAGCAGAGGGACCCTAGCGAGCGGCTACACCTTC. The rearrangement joins TRBV27 to TRBJ1-2; possibly TRBD1 for D (5 bases). The V gene lost 6 bases and the J gene lost 8 bases, with 16 bases spanning the gap. The CDR3 runs 13 residues. The germline V gene encodes CDR1 MNHEY and CDR2 SMNVEV (reference sequence).

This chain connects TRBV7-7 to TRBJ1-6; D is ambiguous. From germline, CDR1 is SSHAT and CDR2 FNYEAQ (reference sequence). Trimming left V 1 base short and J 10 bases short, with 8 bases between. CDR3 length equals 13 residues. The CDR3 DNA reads TGTGCCAGCAGCTTAGGTCCAGGATCACCCCTCCACTTT. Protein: CASSLGPGSPLHF.

The DNA of the CDR3 is TGTGCCAGTGAGTTACTAGGGATAAGCAATCAGCCCCAGCATTTT. It is translated as CASELLGISNQPQHF. This chain connects TRBV19 to TRBJ1-5; D not certain. Deletions cut 8 bases from V and 1 base from J, with 15 bases between. The CDR3 covers 15 residues. The germline CDR1 and CDR2 sequences are LNHDA and SQIVND (reference sequence).

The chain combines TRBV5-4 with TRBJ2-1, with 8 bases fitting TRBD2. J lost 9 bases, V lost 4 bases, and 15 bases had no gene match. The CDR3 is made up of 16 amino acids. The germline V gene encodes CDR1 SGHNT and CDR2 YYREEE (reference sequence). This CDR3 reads CASSPGDGRAFGEQFF. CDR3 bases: TGTGCCAGCAGCCCAGGAGACGGGAGGGCATTCGGTGAGCAGTTCTTC.

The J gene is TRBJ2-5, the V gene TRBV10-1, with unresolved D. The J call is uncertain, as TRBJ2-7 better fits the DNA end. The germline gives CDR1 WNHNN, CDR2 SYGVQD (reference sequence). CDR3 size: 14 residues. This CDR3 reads CASSEFHDSYEQYF. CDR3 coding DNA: TGCGCCAGCAGTGAATTTCACGACTCCTACGAGCAGTACTTC.

The CDR3 loop is CASSFTPGQAIPGELFF. CDR3 nucleotide sequence: TGTGCCAGCAGCTTTACCCCGGGACAGGCTATCCCCGGGGAGCTGTTTTTT. The V and J genes are TRBV7-7 and TRBJ2-2; the match to TRBD1 covers 8 bases. V was pared by 3 bases and J by 6 bases, with 12 bases of the junction left unmatched. This CDR3 comprises 17 residues. CDR1 SSHAT and CDR2 FNYEAQ come from the germline V gene (reference sequence).

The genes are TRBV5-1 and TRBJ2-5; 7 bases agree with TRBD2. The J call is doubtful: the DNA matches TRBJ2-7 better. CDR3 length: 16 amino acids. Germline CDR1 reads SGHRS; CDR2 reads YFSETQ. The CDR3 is CASSLVRPAGDSEQYF. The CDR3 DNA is TGCGCCAGCAGCTTGGTACGGCCTGCGGGAGATAGCGAGCAGTACTTC.

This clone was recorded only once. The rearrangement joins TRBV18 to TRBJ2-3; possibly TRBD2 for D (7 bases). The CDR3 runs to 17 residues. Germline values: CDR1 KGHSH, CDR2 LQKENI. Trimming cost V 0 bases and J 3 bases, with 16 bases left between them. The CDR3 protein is CASSPPGGARQTDTQYF. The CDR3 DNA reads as TGTGCCAGCTCACCACCGGGGGGGGCAAGACAGACAGATACGCAGTATTTT.